This TCR beta chain was sequenced during a study of response to subunit inactivated influenza vaccine (dated 2018 in TCRdb). Describing the broader study: Deep quantitative T cell receptor repertoire profiling was used in the study to track responses to a trivalent subunit inactivated influenza vaccine.

Relative to germline, V is missing 4 bases and J is missing 5 bases, with 10 bases of the junction outside any gene match. The cysteine opens and the phenylalanine closes a CDR3 of 15 amino acids. Of all the DNA, just the CDR3 is kept, 45 bases in frame from base 1. The germline V gene yields LGHNA for CDR1 and YSLEER for CDR2. Broad study findings and their caveats: The authors suggested that each seasonal influenza vaccination may recruit only a limited number of new T cells.

The method was RT-PCR. The sequencing machine was an Illumina HiSeq 2500. TCRdb reanalyzed the raw reads on its own, using fastp at Q25 for trimming and MiXCR for clone calling, and kept in-frame beta chains. Identical CDR3 protein sequences are pooled into one entry, listed with their most common genes and DNA. The sample table lists just under 550,000 distinct CDR3 sequences, around 21% of them with a count of one. Of the sample, around 2.8% falls within the top ten clones. This clonotype was counted between two and nine times. Its binding antigen is unknown. The input lacks base qualities; no much larger clone sits a single base away. This sample was shared with a second study, whose subject was T cells expressing NK-cell markers. That second report states: TCR beta cDNA libraries were made by 5'RACE template switching that added a universal primer site and unique molecular identifiers. In sorted CD3+CD56+NKG2C+, CD3+CD56+NKG2C- and CD3+CD56-NKG2C+ T-cell subsets from several donors, TCR beta-chain repertoires were profiled. Among the eight sequenced donors, only one was HCMV-seronegative, while the other seven were HCMV-seropositive. In several experiments an anti-gammadeltaTCR antibody was added to restrict sorting to alphabetaTCR-expressing T cells. For six donors, the dominant CD3+CD56+NKG2C+ clonotypes were among the top 10 CD8+ clonotypes and accounted for about 1.0-7.0% of CD8+ T cells. Those dominant clonotypes were again the most abundant among CD3+CD56-NKG2C+ cells in a handful of donors, at about 25-60.1%. It remained unclear whether the expanded NKG2C-expressing T cell clones were specific for HCMV antigens. The eight sequenced donors were randomly selected healthy volunteers, three men and five women. A commercial ELISA kit detecting HCMV-specific IgG in serum was used to determine HCMV serostatus. Peripheral blood mononuclear cells were isolated from blood by Ficoll density gradient centrifugation. Magnetic immunoseparation with Miltenyi isolation kits was used to isolate CD4+ and CD8+ T cells from PBMC. cDNA synthesis was primed from the TCR beta constant segment, followed by two successive PCR amplification steps. Libraries were sequenced as 2 x 150 bp reads on Illumina HiSeq 2000/2500, MiSeq or NextSeq. Reads were demultiplexed and grouped by UMI with MIGEC, and clonotypes were assembled and quantified with MiTCR. Only TCR cDNA sequences supported by at least two reads were kept to exclude erroneous sequences. The tcR package was used for downstream repertoire analysis, with clonotypes matched between fractions based on CDR3 nucleotide sequence plus V segment. VDJmatch was used to annotate antigen specificity against VDJdb, with one amino acid substitution in CDR3 permitted.

The rearrangement joined TRBV4-3 to TRBJ2-5, and 7 junction bases match TRBD2. The source is a middle-aged man who received an inactivated influenza vaccine. Donor details come from another sample of the same person, matched by shared clones. The input for sequencing was CD4+ T cells sorted from PBMCs, taken 11 to 12 days after vaccination. The CDR3 protein is CASSPVFGGTETQYF. The DNA is as follows: TGCGCCAGCAGCCCTGTCTTCGGGGGGACTGAGACCCAGTACTTC.